The TCR beta chain described here comes from a study of blood T cells in healthy people across ages. The CDR3 extends over 14 amino acids. Germline V gene lookup returns CDR1 MNHEY and CDR2 SMNVEV (reference sequence). V shed 5 bases, J shed 4 bases, and the junction held 8 bases outside the gene matches. This clonotype showed up just a few times. The authors ran a second PCR of about 7 to 11 cycles using a sample-barcoded 5' primer and a J-beta primer mix. A template-switch adaptor containing 12 random nucleotides labeled each cDNA molecule. Using its own MiXCR run on the 5' RACE reads, TCRdb lists one record per CDR3 protein. The table includes more than 700,000 distinct CDR3 sequences, approximately 53% detected once.

The sequencing sample was made of blood. The V and J genes are TRBV27 and TRBJ2-7; TRBD1 matches at 7 bases. The TCR comes from an elderly man in good health. CDR3 sequence: CASSRRQGLYEQYF. The CDR3 nucleotides read TGTGCCAGCAGTCGACGACAGGGTTTGTACGAGCAGTACTTC.